This TCR beta chain comes out of a study of identical twins. As for this clonotype: As yet, its antigen is unknown.

CDR1 and CDR2 from the germline V gene are SQVTM and ANQGSEA. V lost 3 bases and J 7 bases, leaving 10 bases between the germline ends. The CDR3 runs to 12 residues. TCRdb re-analysed the 5' RACE reads in MiXCR, keeping a single row per CDR3 protein. Of 600,000 to 700,000 distinct CDR3 sequences in the sample, about 20% were seen once. There were only healthy Caucasians among the donors. Study-level findings and limits: Excess sharing between twins was weaker in beta out-of-frame sequences.

The sample was also linked to a second study, of T cells expressing NK-cell markers.

This TCR was sampled from a woman between 18 and 29 years old in good health. Sequencing input: PBMCs. The chain employs TRBV29-1 and TRBJ2-1; possible D gene TRBD1, 6 bases. Written as DNA, the CDR3 is TGCAGCGTTGATACAGGGTCGAATGAGCAGTTCTTC. It yields the protein CSVDTGSNEQFF.